This TCR beta chain was profiled in a study of chemoradiotherapy in HPV16-positive cancers. Repertoires were sampled repeatedly during chemoradiotherapy. General study points: Functional assays defining HPV-specific T cells used only a couple of HPV16-positive patients. During treatment, candidate HPV-specific clones and E7-related motifs expanded in tumor.

Profiling relied on immunoSEQ multiplex PCR, and the TCRdb table lists in-frame clones only, not all of them. Of around 17,000 clones listed, over 85% are singletons. The CDR3 totals 13 residues. V was pared by 5 bases and J by 6 bases, with 10 bases between. Germline lookup yields CDR1 SGHAT and CDR2 FQDESV (reference sequence). About this clone: Antigen specificity is unknown.

This TCR derives from a human donor with HPV-associated anogenital cancer. This sample comprised blood, obtained from a patient who underwent chemoradiotherapy. The chain links TRBV11-1 to TRBJ1-4; no definite D call. The CDR3 sequence: CASSPDRYEKLFF. DNA of the CDR3: TGTGCCAGCAGCCCCGACCGATATGAAAAACTGTTTTTT.